Listed below are T cell receptor beta chains from one sample, sequenced in a study of blood T cell repertoires in COVID-19. This table comes from immunoSEQ multiplex PCR, and its TCRdb copy is limited to in-frame clones, with some not included. The sample holds under 250,000 clones, roughly four fifths seen once. The sequenced material came from peripheral blood. These receptors were taken from a woman aged 25 to 45 who had recovered from COVID-19. CDR3s include the opening cysteine and the closing phenylalanine or tryptophan. Fields, in order: CDR3 DNA, CDR3 protein, clone size, V gene, J gene, D gene. A D gene is named only where the DNA matches it firmly. Clone size, where shown, is once, few, many, or a class for clones that have expanded.

TGTGCCAGCAGCCCCAAGTCCGGGTCGTACTACGAGCAGTACTTC	CASSPKSGSYYEQYF	many	TRBV7-2	TRBJ2-7	-
TGTGCCTGGAGTGGGGAGCCTGGTTCACCCCTCCACTTT	CAWSGEPGSPLHF	-	TRBV30	TRBJ1-6	-
TGTGCCAGCAGCTTACAGCGGGCGGAATACAATGAGCAGTTCTTC	CASSLQRAEYNEQFF	-	TRBV11-2	TRBJ2-1	-
TGTGCCAGCAGTTTAATCCGGCAGGCCCCCCGTGCCAGCTCCTACAATGAGCAGTTCTTC	CASSLIRQAPRASSYNEQFF	-	TRBV28	TRBJ2-1	-
TGTGCCAGCAGCGGCCGGGCCCCCGGGGGATTTGGCTACACCTTC	CASSGRAPGGFGYTF	-	TRBV9	TRBJ1-2	-
TGTGCCAGCAGCTTGACATGGGACCAAGAGACCCAGTACTTC	CASSLTWDQETQYF	-	TRBV7-2	TRBJ2-5	-
TGTGCCAGCAGCGTACTGAGGGATTCCGGGGAGCTGTTTTTT	CASSVLRDSGELFF	-	TRBV9	TRBJ2-2	-
TGCGCCAGCGGAAACACAGGGAACACTGAAGCTTTCTTT	CASGNTGNTEAFF	-	TRBV5-1	TRBJ1-1	-
TGTGCCAGCAGCCGAGAAGGCGGTTACGAGCAGTACTTC	CASSREGGYEQYF	-	TRBV7-9	TRBJ2-7	-
TGTGCCAGCAGCTTATTATGGGGGGAGGGCAACAATGAGCAGTTCTTC	CASSLLWGEGNNEQFF	once	TRBV7-6	TRBJ2-1	TRBD2
TGTGCCAGCAGCGCATACACAGAAGGCGAGCAGTACTTC	CASSAYTEGEQYF	-	TRBV9	TRBJ2-7	-
TGTGCCAGTAAAACGGGGGGCAGCGAGGACGAGCAGTACTTC	CASKTGGSEDEQYF	-	TRBV19	TRBJ2-7	-
TGTGCAAGTCGGTTAGCGTACACAGATACGCAGTATTTT	CASRLAYTDTQYF	-	TRBV19	TRBJ2-3	-
TGTGCCAGCAGCGGCGGGGGGGGTGAGCAGTTCTTC	CASSGGGGEQFF	-	TRBV28	TRBJ2-1	TRBD2
TGTGCCAGCAGTCTCTCAGCGGGAGCGTCCTACGAGCAGTACTTC	CASSLSAGASYEQYF	-	TRBV28	TRBJ2-7	TRBD2
TGTGCCAGCAGCGAGAGCGGGACATGGCAAGCTGAAGCTTTCTTT	CASSESGTWQAEAFF	-	TRBV6-5	TRBJ1-1	-
TGTGCCAGCAGCCCGAGGAGGGATTCCTACGAGCAGTACTTC	CASSPRRDSYEQYF	-	TRBV7-3	TRBJ2-7	-
TGTGCCAGCAGGACGACAGGGGCAGGTGAAAAACTGTTTTTT	CASRTTGAGEKLFF	-	TRBV6-5	TRBJ1-4	TRBD1
TGTGCCAGCAGCGGATGGACAGCCAAGAACTTCTATGGCTACACCTTC	CASSGWTAKNFYGYTF	-	TRBV9	TRBJ1-2	-
TGTGCCAGCAGTTTATGGTTGGGGAGACGGAACTTTTTGAACACTGAAGCTTTCTTT	CASSLWLGRRNFLNTEAFF	-	TRBV28	TRBJ1-1	-
TGCGCCAGCAGCTACCTCCAGGGGGGCTACGAGCAGTACTTC	CASSYLQGGYEQYF	-	TRBV5-1	TRBJ2-7	-
TGTGCCACCGGGGACAGCGGTATGAACACTGAAGCTTTCTTT	CATGDSGMNTEAFF	-	TRBV6-6	TRBJ1-1	TRBD1
TGCGCCAGCAGTAGATCTGGGGGCCAGGCCTATGGCTACACCTTC	CASSRSGGQAYGYTF	-	TRBV5-1	TRBJ1-2	-
TGCGCCAGCAGCCAAGATGTGCGGTTCAACTATGGCTACACCTTC	CASSQDVRFNYGYTF	once	TRBV4-1	TRBJ1-2	-
TGTGCCAGCAGTCGAAGCCCTCAAGAGACCCAGTACTTC	CASSRSPQETQYF	-	TRBV25-1	TRBJ2-5	-
TGTGCCAGCAGCGCCCGCCCGGGGGGCTTTTGGCAGCCCCAGCATTTT	CASSARPGGFWQPQHF	-	TRBV7-6	TRBJ1-5	-
TGTGCCAGTACTAGCGGGAGCTCCGGGGAGCTGTTTTTT	CASTSGSSGELFF	-	TRBV7-3	TRBJ2-2	TRBD2
TGTGCCAGTAGTATGAGAGGGCAATTCAATCAGCCCCAGCATTTT	CASSMRGQFNQPQHF	-	TRBV19	TRBJ1-5	-
TGCAGCGTTGAAGTCTCGACAGATTTGTTTTTT	CSVEVSTDLFF	-	TRBV29-1	TRBJ1-4	-
TGTGCCAGCAGCTTAGGTCAACTAGCGGGAGTCGAGCAGTACTTC	CASSLGQLAGVEQYF	few	TRBV7-8	TRBJ2-7	TRBD2
TGTGCCAGCAGCGTAGGTGAGGGTATGGGTGAGCAGTTCTTC	CASSVGEGMGEQFF	-	TRBV9	TRBJ2-1	-
TGTGCCAGCTCACAGGTCGGGACTGAAGCTTTCTTT	CASSQVGTEAFF	once	TRBV18	TRBJ1-1	-
TGTGCCAGCAACGGCGGATACGAGCAGTACTTC	CASNGGYEQYF	-	TRBV2	TRBJ2-7	-
TGCGCCAGCAGCTTGGTACGGGTTGGCACTGAAGCTTTCTTT	CASSLVRVGTEAFF	-	TRBV5-1	TRBJ1-1	-
TGCGCCAGCAGCCCAGACCCGGGACTGTACAATGAGCAGTTCTTC	CASSPDPGLYNEQFF	-	TRBV5-1	TRBJ2-1	-
TGTGCCAGCAGCCCGGGGGCTAGCGGTTTCCAAGAGACCCAGTACTTC	CASSPGASGFQETQYF	many	TRBV9	TRBJ2-5	-
TGTGCCAGTAGTATAGTCTGGCCGGGAGGTGAGCAGTTCTTC	CASSIVWPGGEQFF	-	TRBV19	TRBJ2-1	TRBD2
TGTGCCAGCAGTGGGACTAGCGGGAGTGTGGGGGAGACCCAGTACTTC	CASSGTSGSVGETQYF	-	TRBV6-7	TRBJ2-5	TRBD2
TGTGCCAGCAGTTTCCGGGGTGAAGCTTTCTTT	CASSFRGEAFF	-	TRBV12-3/TRBV12-4	TRBJ1-1	-
TGCGCCAGCAGCTTGGAAGGACAGGGGAGCTCCTATAATTCACCCCTCCACTTT	CASSLEGQGSSYNSPLHF	-	TRBV5-1	TRBJ1-6	TRBD1
TGTGCCAGTAGTATACGTGGGACAGGCCTTCAGGCGGGGGCCAACGTCCTGACTTTC	CASSIRGTGLQAGANVLTF	once	TRBV19	TRBJ2-6	TRBD1
TGTGCCAGCAGCTCCCGGGACAAGGACAATGAGCAGTTCTTC	CASSSRDKDNEQFF	-	TRBV5-4	TRBJ2-1	-
TGTGCCAGCAGCTACTACCAGGGGATAGACACCGGGGAGCTGTTTTTT	CASSYYQGIDTGELFF	-	TRBV7-2	TRBJ2-2	-
TGCGCCAGCAGCTTGGAATCCCGTAGATACAATGAGCAGTTCTTC	CASSLESRRYNEQFF	few	TRBV5-1	TRBJ2-1	-
TGTGCCAGCAGTTTTACGGGACAGAACAATCAGCCCCAGCATTTT	CASSFTGQNNQPQHF	-	TRBV6-5	TRBJ1-5	TRBD1
TGTGCCAGCAGCGCGTATAGCGGGAGCTCCTACGAGCAGTACTTC	CASSAYSGSSYEQYF	-	TRBV9	TRBJ2-7	TRBD2
TGTGCCAGCAGCTGGGGGACAGGGGGATATACTGAAGCTTTCTTT	CASSWGTGGYTEAFF	-	TRBV5-5	TRBJ1-1	TRBD1
TGTGCCAGCAGTGGGGACAGGGGGAACACTGAAGCTTTCTTT	CASSGDRGNTEAFF	-	TRBV28	TRBJ1-1	TRBD1
TGTGCCAGCGGGACAGGGGGTCTCGAGCAGTACTTC	CASGTGGLEQYF	-	TRBV5-6	TRBJ2-7	TRBD1